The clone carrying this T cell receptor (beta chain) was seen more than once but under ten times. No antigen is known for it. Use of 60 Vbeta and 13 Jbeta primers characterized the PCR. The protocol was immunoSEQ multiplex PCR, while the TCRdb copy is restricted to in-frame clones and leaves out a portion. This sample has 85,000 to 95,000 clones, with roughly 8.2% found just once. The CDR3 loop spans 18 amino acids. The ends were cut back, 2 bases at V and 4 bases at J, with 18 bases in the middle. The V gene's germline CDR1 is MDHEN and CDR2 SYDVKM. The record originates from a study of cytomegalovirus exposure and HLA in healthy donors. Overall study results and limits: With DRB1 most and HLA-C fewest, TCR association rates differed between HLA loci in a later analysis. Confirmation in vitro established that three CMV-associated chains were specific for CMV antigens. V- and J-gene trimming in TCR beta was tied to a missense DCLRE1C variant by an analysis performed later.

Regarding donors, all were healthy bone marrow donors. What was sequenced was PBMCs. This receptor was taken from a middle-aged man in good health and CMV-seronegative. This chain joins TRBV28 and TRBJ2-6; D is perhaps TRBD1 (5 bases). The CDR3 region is CASSLRGDLGLGANVLTF. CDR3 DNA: TGTGCCAGCAGTTTAAGGGGTGACCTTGGGTTGGGGGCCAACGTCCTGACTTTC.